The rows below give T cell receptor beta chains drawn from one sample of a study of T cell responses to AZD1222 COVID-19 vaccine. The protocol was immunoSEQ multiplex PCR, while the TCRdb copy is restricted to in-frame clones and leaves out a portion. The data show roughly 100,000 clones, around nine tenths seen once. Sequenced material: peripheral blood, taken on day 0 of AZD1222 vaccination. The receptors stem from an adult in good health. CDR3s include the opening cysteine and the closing phenylalanine or tryptophan. D genes are given only for firm matches. Size values are once, few and many counts, or a class for expanded clones, and some rows have none.

>.|TRBV5-6|TRBJ1-2|.
TGTGCCAGCAGCCAACTCCTGGGAGGCTACACCTTC
CASSQLLGGYTF
>.|TRBV19|TRBJ1-5|.
TGTGCCAGTAGAACCCCAACGAGCAATCAGCCCCAGCATTTT
CASRTPTSNQPQHF
>.|TRBV30|TRBJ1-5|.
TGTGCCTGGAGTGGGGCAGGGGCAGGTCAGCCCCAGCATTTT
CAWSGAGAGQPQHF
>.|TRBV7-8|TRBJ1-6|.
TGTGCCAGCAGCCCCAGGCAAGCGGAGAATTCACCCCTCCACTTT
CASSPRQAENSPLHF
>.|TRBV20-1|TRBJ2-7|.
TGCAGTGCATCCCCGTCCGACGAGCAGTACTTC
CSASPSDEQYF
>.|TRBV4-3|TRBJ2-4|.
TGCGCCAGCAGCCAAGGGGGACCCGGTAGGTACATTCAGTACTTC
CASSQGGPGRYIQYF
>.|TRBV10-3|TRBJ2-5|TRBD2
TGTGCCATCAGTGAGTCCCTAGGACTAGCGGGCCAAGAGACCCAGTACTTC
CAISESLGLAGQETQYF
>once|TRBV12-5|TRBJ2-1|.
TGTGCTAGTGGTTTGGGAAGCTCCTACAATGAGCAGTTCTTC
CASGLGSSYNEQFF
>.|TRBV11-2|TRBJ2-1|.
TGTGCCAGCAGCCTTCGGGGCCCGACCTCCTACAATGAGCAGTTCTTC
CASSLRGPTSYNEQFF
>.|TRBV4-2|TRBJ2-7|TRBD2
TGTGCCAGCAGCCAAGAATTGCGGGGGGGCTACGAGCAGTACTTC
CASSQELRGGYEQYF
>once|TRBV7-7|TRBJ2-3|.
TGTGCTAGCAGCGCCGGGCCTACGAGCACAGATACGCAGTATTTT
CASSAGPTSTDTQYF
>.|TRBV6-5|TRBJ1-5|TRBD1
TGTGCCAGCAGTCGAACAGGGGGGGATCAGCCCCAGCATTTT
CASSRTGGDQPQHF
>.|TRBV2|TRBJ2-7|TRBD2
TGTGCCAGCAGAACCCCGGGGACTAACGAGCAGTACTTC
CASRTPGTNEQYF
>.|TRBV7-9|TRBJ1-3|TRBD1
TGTGCCAGCAGCTTAGAGGACAGGACCTTAACCATATATTTT
CASSLEDRTLTIYF
>.|TRBV5-1|TRBJ2-2|.
TGCGCCAGCAGCTTGGAGGAGGCTAGGGCGCCAAACACCGGGGAGCTGTTTTTT
CASSLEEARAPNTGELFF
>.|TRBV10-3|TRBJ2-1|.
TGTGCCATCAGTGAGCCGAGGGGGGGCCCTGGATATGAGCAGTTCTTC
CAISEPRGGPGYEQFF
>once|TRBV19|TRBJ1-5|TRBD1
TGTGCCAGTAGTCTAGGGACAGGGGGCGGGCAGCCCCAGCATTTT
CASSLGTGGGQPQHF
>.|TRBV6-4|TRBJ1-6|.
TGTGCCAGCAGTTATTCCCCAGGCGGATCACCCCTCCACTTT
CASSYSPGGSPLHF
>.|TRBV7-8|TRBJ2-7|TRBD1
TGTGCCAGCAGCTCGAGACAGGGCCCCCTCGGCGAGCAGTACTTC
CASSSRQGPLGEQYF
>.|TRBV2|TRBJ1-2|TRBD1
TGTGCCAGCAGTGAACGGCTGACAGGGTTCGGCTACACCTTC
CASSERLTGFGYTF
>.|TRBV9|TRBJ2-1|.
TGTGCCAGCAGCGTAGTAGTGGGAGCGTACAATGAGCAGTTCTTC
CASSVVVGAYNEQFF
>few|TRBV11-1|TRBJ2-2|TRBD2
TGTGCCAGCAGCTACCGACTAGCGGGGGGTGCTGGGGAGCTGTTTTTT
CASSYRLAGGAGELFF
>few|TRBV2|TRBJ1-1|TRBD1
TGTGCCAGCAGGCCAGACAGGGGCACTGAAGCTTTCTTT
CASRPDRGTEAFF
>.|TRBV7-3|TRBJ2-1|TRBD2
TGTGCCAGCAGCTCTTCGGGAGGCAATGAGCAGTTCTTC
CASSSSGGNEQFF
>.|TRBV6-1|TRBJ1-1|.
TGTGCCAGCAGTGAAAGCGAGGGGGGAGGGACTGAAGCTTTCTTT
CASSESEGGGTEAFF
>.|TRBV4-3|TRBJ1-1|TRBD1
TGCGCCAGCAGCTTAGACAGGGCGGATGGCACTGAAGCTTTCTTT
CASSLDRADGTEAFF
>.|TRBV9|TRBJ2-1|.
TGTGCCAGCAGCCCGCGACTCTCCTCCCCCAACAATGAGCAGTTCTTC
CASSPRLSSPNNEQFF
>.|TRBV7-2|TRBJ1-5|.
TGTGCCAGCAGCCGGGGGAGGGAGAGTGGGCAGCCCCAGCATTTT
CASSRGRESGQPQHF
>few|TRBV25-1|TRBJ1-2|TRBD1
TGTGCCAGCAGGGACAGGGATGGCTATGGCTACACCTTC
CASRDRDGYGYTF
>.|TRBV5-6|TRBJ2-7|TRBD1
TGTGCCAGCAGCGCTAAGGGGGCAGGGGTCTACGAGCAGTACTTC
CASSAKGAGVYEQYF
>.|TRBV18|TRBJ2-2|TRBD1
TGTGCCAGCTCACCCCGACAGGGTTGGACCGGGGAGCTGTTTTTT
CASSPRQGWTGELFF
>once|TRBV11-3|TRBJ1-2|.
TGTGCCAGCAGCTTCCAGGGGACGTCTGATTATGGCTACACCTTC
CASSFQGTSDYGYTF